This entry describes one TCR beta chain. The data are from a study of shared clonotypes between healthy human individuals. Sequencing used immunoSEQ multiplex PCR; TCRdb keeps in-frame clones, though not all of them. The data contain roughly 2.2 million clones, under 95% of them singletons. Germline V gives CDR1 SGHRS, CDR2 YFSETQ. V shed 3 bases and J shed 1 base, with 11 bases lying between them. The CDR3 runs 15 residues. The genes are TRBV5-1 and TRBJ1-3; tentative D call: TRBD1 (5 bases). The clonotype was recovered from a young man in good health. Some clones in this sample may be carry-over from other donors' samples. Input material: naive CD4+ T cells from PBMCs. Sample subset: CD45RA+ positively selected. CDR3 DNA: TGCGCCAGCAGCTCCGTCGGGGGATCTGGAAACACCATATATTTT. As protein: CASSSVGGSGNTIYF.